The T cell receptor (beta chain) described here comes from a study of blood T cell repertoires in COVID-19. Study background: The United States, Italy and Spain were the sources of the acute and convalescent COVID-19 samples. Nucleic acid was either cDNA or gDNA, and it came from T cells, B-cell-depleted T cells, or PBMCs.

A Seattle source enrolled patients during active infection and followed them longitudinally. The authors' processing: It was from reference gene primer amplification that nucleated cell counts were estimated. Assay: immunoSEQ multiplex PCR; the TCRdb copy retains only in-frame clones and omits some. Clonal size and the V and J genes are those of that table, whereas D and trimming came from the DNA. This table has 270,000 or so clones, under 90% appearing once. The receptor was isolated from a woman aged 30 to 39 with COVID-19, enrolled during active disease. Sequenced input: peripheral blood.

The CDR3 DNA sequence: TGTGCCAGCAGTGTAGGACAGTCCTATGGCTACACCTTC. This codes for CASSVGQSYGYTF. This sequence joins TRBV5-6 and TRBJ1-2; the D gene is possibly TRBD1 (6 bases). The germline gives CDR1 SGHDT, CDR2 YYEEEE. V shed 5 bases and J shed 4 bases, with 12 bases lying between them. The CDR3 is 13 amino acids.